The T cell receptor beta chain under discussion was sequenced for a study of OX40 agonist ivuxolimab in advanced cancers. Study background: Age averaged around 54 years (range roughly 20 to 90), and more than 80% were male. Three patients, one with hepatocellular carcinoma and two with cutaneous melanoma, achieved partial responses.

The protocol was immunoSEQ multiplex PCR, while the TCRdb copy is restricted to in-frame clones and leaves out a portion. The repertoire consists of more than 80,000 clones, with approximately 90% occurring once and the leading ten covering roughly 1.5%. This CDR3 spans 17 amino acids. CDR1 and CDR2 from the germline V gene are MNHEY and SMNVEV (reference sequence). The V gene end was trimmed by 5 bases and the J gene end by 0 bases; junction bases not matched to a gene: 5. Study findings and constraints: Expanded peripheral T-cell antigen specificity went undetermined. Expansion of clones was among the lowest in partial responders at 0.1-3.0 mg/kg.

A few counts support this clone. Its target is not known. The receptor was derived from an adult with an advanced solid tumor such as melanoma, head and neck, liver or kidney cancer. The sample here was CD4+ or CD8+ T cells sorted from blood, taken in a trial of the OX40 agonist ivuxolimab. The chain combines TRBV27 with TRBJ2-7, with 15 bases that match TRBD2. The CDR3 protein is CASSGGLAGGPSYEQYF. CDR3 nucleotides: TGTGCCAGCAGTGGTGGACTAGCGGGAGGGCCCTCCTACGAGCAGTACTTC.